Only a few counts were recorded for the clone carrying this T cell receptor beta chain. Nobody among the patients had been given any treatment before thyroid surgery. Using MiXCR, TCRdb re-called clones from the PCR reads. The sample records 20,000 to 25,000 clones, 15% to 17% being singletons. This entry belongs to a study of metastatic and nonmetastatic thyroid tumors. Study details: Repertoire comparison spanned blood and tumor or nodule tissue of malignant and benign thyroid patients.

This CDR3 has 17 residues. Germline V gene sequence: CDR1 MDHEN, CDR2 SYDVKM. Trimming removed 2 bases from V and 2 bases from J; junction bases left unmatched: 6. This clonotype was sampled from a female donor with papillary thyroid cancer or a benign thyroid nodule (not recorded which). Some clones in this sample may be carry-over from other donors' samples. The sequenced sample was blood. The chain joins TRBV28 to TRBJ1-2; 12 bases align to TRBD1. The CDR3 here is CASSLGGTGGPNYGYTF. The CDR3 bases are TGTGCCAGCAGTTTAGGAGGGACAGGGGGCCCCAACTATGGCTACACCTTC.